This T cell receptor (beta chain) was identified in a study of blood T cell repertoires in COVID-19 (dated by TCRdb to between 2020 and 2021). For context, the study as a whole: Samples from collaborators originated in the United States, Italy and Spain and spanned both the acute and convalescent phases of COVID-19. Where available, HLA class I and class II types were taken from metadata supplied by the sample provider and were not determined by assay-based typing. The samples were drawn from two sources: the first 160 participants of the ongoing ImmuneRACE study, and some 1,300 subjects contributed by 6 global collaborators. The material from the prospective study consisted of cDNA or gDNA derived from T cells, B-cell-depleted T cells, or PBMCs. The repertoires were made available in a free public database intended to serve as a resource for research on the immune response to SARS-CoV-2. The sample metadata nearly always contained a de-identified subject ID, COVID-19 status, age in years and sex. The dataset comprised deeply sampled blood TCRbeta repertoires from subjects exposed to, actively infected with, or recovered from COVID-19. What the research found in general, with its limitations: The quantity of clinical and demographic metadata differed by source and by participant and was supplied without curation.

The CDR3 runs 14 residues from the cysteine to the phenylalanine. Only CDR3 DNA remains: 42 bases, in frame from the first base. Via the germline V gene, CDR1 is SGHAT and CDR2 FQNNGV. Compared with germline, V lacks 3 bases and J lacks 3 bases; bases without a gene match: 1. TCRbeta CDR3 regions were amplified from genomic DNA using the immunoSEQ Assay, a bias-controlled multiplex PCR. The paper's processing steps were these. Within the assay, amplification of reference gene primers was used to estimate how many nucleated cells each sample contained. To quantify the absolute abundance of each unique TCRbeta CDR3 rearrangement, sequence reads were collapsed and filtered. For each sample, productive Simpson clonality was calculated by taking the square root of Simpson's diversity index across productive rearrangements. What TCRdb holds here is the immuneACCESS table cut down to in-frame rearrangements. Part of the clones is not present; checked against another copy, under half of the missing clones reflect an unresolved V gene, and the others are unexplained. Clone size and the V and J calls come from that table; the DNA yielded D and trimming. Across this sample there are around 130,000 clones, with about 86% seen only once. Clones ranked in the top ten supply about 2.5% of the sample.

In the prospective study, participants were about 18 to 100 years old, resided in about two dozen geographic areas of the United States, and were enrolled through a virtual design. In the prospective study, participants were assigned to cohorts based on the clinical history participants reported in a screening survey and a study questionnaire. Recovered participants in ImmuneRACE Cohort 3 were defined by two consecutive negative NP/OP PCR tests, clearance by a healthcare professional, or resolution of symptoms. In the prospective study, mobile phlebotomists collected whole blood, serum and a nasopharyngeal or oropharyngeal swab from each participant. Additional blood draws and questionnaires over an approximately two-month period could optionally be provided by prospective study participants. Before DNA extraction, prospective study blood samples were shipped either frozen or at room temperature.

On this clone: Its target antigen remains unknown. No much larger clonotype is one base removed from it; base qualities were not supplied.

The clonotype originates from a woman aged 45-65 years who had recovered from COVID-19. This receptor chain uses TRBV11-2 and TRBJ1-2, with 10 bases in between that match TRBD1. Input material: PBMCs or T cells enriched from blood (not recorded which). The DNA reads TGTGCCAGCAGCTTCGGGACAGGGGACTATGGCTACACCTTC. The translation is CASSFGTGDYGYTF.